The present TCR beta chain was sequenced within a study of early T cells in non-severe SARS-CoV-2 infection. This clonotype was counted at least ten times. TCRdb used MiXCR to reprocess the 5' RACE reads, holding one entry per CDR3 protein. The sample records approximately 39,000 distinct CDR3 sequences, under 5% being singletons. The V gene end was trimmed by 3 bases and the J gene end by 3 bases; junction bases not matched to a gene: 7. The CDR3 extends over 15 amino acids. CDR1 and CDR2 (germline): SGHRS, YFSETQ. V gene TRBV5-1 combines with J gene TRBJ2-7; 9 nucleotides align to TRBD1. This receptor was identified in an adult who was a healthcare worker with PCR-confirmed SARS-CoV-2 infection or an uninfected control (not recorded which). Specimen: whole blood. CDR3 sequence (DNA): TGCGCCAGCAGCTCACGGACAGGGGTAGGCTACGAGCAGTACTTC. Translating it yields CASSSRTGVGYEQYF.